Listed here are 3 T cell receptor beta chains from one sample, sequenced in a study of T-cell memory formation after mild COVID-19. TCRdb reprocessed the 5' RACE reads with MiXCR, giving one entry per CDR3 protein. The sample has 250,000 to 350,000 distinct CDR3 sequences, just under 20% seen once. Source material: PBMCs or a T cell subset sorted from them (not recorded which). The receptors were sampled from a man between 18 and 29 years old who had mild COVID-19 (a few samples of this study predate the infection). Cell type and time point are not known.

This clonotype was detected only a few times. The CDR3 DNA reads as TGTGCCAGCAGCTTTTGGACAGGGCTCTCTGGAAACACCATATATTTT. Amino acid sequence: CASSFWTGLSGNTIYF. The rearrangement joins TRBV7-9 to TRBJ1-3, with 8 positions matching TRBD1. CDR3 length equals 16 residues. Germline values: CDR1 SEHNR, CDR2 FQNEAQ (reference sequence). The ends lost 3 bases at V and 0 bases at J; junction bases unmatched: 4.

This clonotype has more than one count but fewer than ten. The genes are TRBV9 and TRBJ1-1, with D unclear. The CDR3 contains 12 residues. The V and J ends lost 1 base and 7 bases respectively, with 8 bases between them. CDR1 and CDR2 from the germline V gene are SGDLS and YYNGEE. CDR3 in amino acids: CASSVRAGEAFF. CDR3 DNA sequence: TGTGCCAGCAGCGTAAGGGCAGGTGAAGCTTTCTTT.

V is TRBV7-9 and J is TRBJ2-3, with 12 nucleotides matching TRBD2. From germline, CDR1 is SEHNR and CDR2 FQNEAQ (reference sequence). The length of the CDR3 is 17 residues. V shed 3 bases, J shed 3 bases, and the junction held 7 bases outside the gene matches. The CDR3 protein is CASSFPSGLAGTDTQYF. In DNA, the CDR3 is TGTGCCAGCAGCTTCCCCTCCGGACTAGCGGGGACAGATACGCAGTATTTT.